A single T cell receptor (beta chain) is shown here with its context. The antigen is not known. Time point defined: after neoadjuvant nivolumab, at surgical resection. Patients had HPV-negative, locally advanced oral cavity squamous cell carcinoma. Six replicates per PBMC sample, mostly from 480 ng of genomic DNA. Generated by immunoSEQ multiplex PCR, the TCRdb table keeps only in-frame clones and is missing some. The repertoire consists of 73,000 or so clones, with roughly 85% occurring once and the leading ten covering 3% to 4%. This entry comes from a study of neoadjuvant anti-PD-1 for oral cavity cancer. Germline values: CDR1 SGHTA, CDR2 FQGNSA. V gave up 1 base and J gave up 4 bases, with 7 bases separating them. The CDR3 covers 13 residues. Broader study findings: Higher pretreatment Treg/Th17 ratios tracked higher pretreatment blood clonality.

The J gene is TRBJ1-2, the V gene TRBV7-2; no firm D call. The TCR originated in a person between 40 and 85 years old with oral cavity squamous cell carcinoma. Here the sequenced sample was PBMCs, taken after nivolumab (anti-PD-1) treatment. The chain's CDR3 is CASSLGVGYGYTF. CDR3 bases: TGTGCCAGCAGCTTAGGGGTGGGCTATGGCTACACCTTC. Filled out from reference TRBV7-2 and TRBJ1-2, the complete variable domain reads GAGVSQSPSNKVTEKGKDVELRCDPISGHTALYWYRQSLGQGLEFLIYFQGNSAPDKSGLPSDRFSAERTGGSVSTLTIQRTQQEDSAVYLCASSLGVGYGYTFGSGTRLTVV.